The 14 T cell receptor beta chains presented below share a single source sample, sequenced in a study of T cell repertoires in cytomegalovirus infection. TCRdb recomputed calls from the reads with MiXCR, one row per CDR3 protein. The sample holds around 77,000 distinct CDR3 sequences; 20% to 25% are singletons and the top ten take approximately 68%. These receptors' targets are unknown. Source: CD8+ T cells from cultured PBMCs, taken from culture after CMV antigen stimulation. These receptors were taken from a human donor in good health (CMV status not recorded). Some clones in this sample may be carry-over from other donors' samples.

This clonotype was picked up a small number of times. The gene calls are TRBV12-3 or TRBV12-4 and TRBJ1-1; no reliable D call. With 3 bases removed from V and 4 bases from J, the gap between germline ends came to 9 bases. The CDR3 is made up of 13 amino acids. The CDR3 loop is CASSLSEGTEAFF. CDR3 DNA: TGTGCCAGCAGTTTGTCGGAGGGCACTGAAGCTTTCTTT.

This clonotype turned up a few times. This chain joins TRBV6-5 and TRBJ2-1; perhaps D is TRBD1 or TRBD2 (5 bases each). This CDR3 is built from 17 residues. Germline V gene sequence: CDR1 MNHEY, CDR2 SVGAGI. Between the trimmed V and J ends, which lost 4 bases and 6 bases, there was a span of 22 bases. The CDR3: CASSSGIGTPYANEQFF. In DNA, the CDR3 is TGTGCCAGCAGTTCAGGAATTGGGACCCCCTATGCCAATGAGCAGTTCTTC.

Remarks on this clonotype: This may be a read error: a much more frequent sequence differs by one nucleotide. No conserved phenylalanine or tryptophan is present at the end of the CDR3, so a read error is the likely explanation. The chain couples TRBV27 to TRBJ1-2; D unclear. V shed 8 bases and J shed 7 bases, with 17 bases lying between them. CDR3 length equals 13 residues. Germline CDR1 and CDR2: MNHEY and SMNVEV (reference sequence). CDR3 in amino acids: CASHPAGRSGYTL. For the CDR3, the DNA is TGTGCCAGCCATCCGGCCGGTCGTTCTGGCTACACCTTG.

This clonotype was recorded at least ten times. This chain joins TRBV6-1 and TRBJ2-1; no reliable D call. Per the germline V gene, CDR1 is MNHNS and CDR2 is SASEGT. V was clipped by 5 bases and J by 0 bases, with 5 bases between them. CDR3 size: 13 residues. The CDR3 loop reads CASSWRSYNEQFF. The CDR3 nucleotides are TGTGCCAGCAGTTGGCGCTCCTACAATGAGCAGTTCTTC.

The genes are TRBV10-3 and TRBJ2-1; D not resolved. This CDR3 contains 15 residues. Per germline, CDR1 ENHRY and CDR2 SYGVKD. V lost 5 bases and J 4 bases, leaving 15 bases between the germline ends. CDR3 protein: CAISPEGGEYNEQFF. CDR3 coding DNA: TGTGCCATCAGTCCCGAAGGTGGGGAATACAATGAGCAGTTCTTC.

The chain links TRBV6-2 or TRBV6-3 to TRBJ2-7; D is uncertain. The germline V and J ends were trimmed by 2 bases and 3 bases, with 5 bases remaining between them. CDR3 length equals 12 residues. CDR1 and CDR2 from the germline V gene are MNHEY and SVGEGT. The CDR3 region has the DNA TGTGCCAGCAGTTACGGAATCTACGAGCAGTACTTC. Translating it yields CASSYGIYEQYF.

This clonotype was seen a few times. The rearrangement joins TRBV12-3 or TRBV12-4 to TRBJ1-1; D possibly corresponds to TRBD1 (5 bases). The CDR3 is 12 residues long. The ends were cut back, 5 bases at V and 5 bases at J, with 9 bases in the middle. In DNA, the CDR3 is TGTGCCAGCAGTCCAGGGCTGACTGAAGCTTTCTTT. Translated, it gives CASSPGLTEAFF.

This clonotype was observed a handful of times. The chain carries TRBV12-3 or TRBV12-4 and TRBJ2-7, with 8 bases lining up with TRBD1. V gave up 1 base and J gave up 3 bases; unmatched junction bases: 8. There are 16 residues in the CDR3. In DNA, the CDR3 is TGTGCCAGCAGTTTAGGTCCCGGGACAGGACGCTACGAGCAGTACTTC. Encoded protein: CASSLGPGTGRYEQYF.

The chain employs TRBV27 and TRBJ1-6, with a possible D match to TRBD1 (5 bases). The CDR3 consists of 15 residues. Looked up from germline, CDR1 is MNHEY and CDR2 is SMNVEV (reference sequence). V was clipped by 5 bases and J by 9 bases, with 17 bases between them. The CDR3 loop is CASSPNRRLGSPLHF. The CDR3 nucleotides are TGTGCCAGCAGTCCTAACAGGAGGCTCGGTTCACCCCTCCACTTT.

This clonotype has only a few counts. This chain links TRBV12-3 or TRBV12-4 with TRBJ2-1; a weak D match, TRBD1 (5 bases). V lost 0 bases and J lost 7, with 13 bases in between. There are 15 residues in the CDR3. The CDR3 coding sequence is TGTGCCAGCAGTTTAGCGCCTAAGGGGATGAATGAGCAGTTCTTC. The encoded protein is CASSLAPKGMNEQFF.

The V and J genes are TRBV7-8 and TRBJ1-4; a possible D gene is TRBD1 (5 bases). V lost 0 bases to trimming and J lost 8 bases, with 13 bases between them. CDR1 and CDR2 from the germline V gene are SGHVS and FQNEAQ. This CDR3 comprises 15 residues. The CDR3 spells CASSLAQGGGEKLFF. In DNA, the CDR3 is TGTGCCAGCAGCTTAGCCCAGGGAGGAGGAGAAAAACTGTTTTTT.

This clonotype was observed a few times. This chain uses TRBV6-5 with TRBJ2-7; the D gene is possibly TRBD2 (5 bases). Germline V gives CDR1 MNHEY, CDR2 SVGAGI. The CDR3 has 12 residues. V lost 2 bases to trimming and J lost 7 bases, with 9 bases between them. CDR3 DNA: TGTGCCAGCAGTTACCCCGGGGTTGAGCAGTACTTC. Protein: CASSYPGVEQYF.

The chain joins TRBV6-5 to TRBJ2-7; D gene unclear. Trimming removed 0 bases from V and 6 bases from J, with 3 bases in between. This CDR3 region has 11 residues. Germline loops: CDR1 MNHEY, CDR2 SVGAGI. The CDR3 DNA reads as TGTGCCAGCAGTTACTCGAGCGAGCAGTACTTC. Translating it yields CASSYSSEQYF.

This clonotype was seen only a few times. The chain carries TRBV12-3 or TRBV12-4 and TRBJ2-7, with 7 bases aligning to TRBD1. This CDR3 comprises 13 residues. V was clipped by 3 bases and J by 3 bases; unmatched bases: 2. The CDR3 coding sequence is TGTGCCAGCAGTTTCCGGGACAGCTACGAGCAGTACTTC. It codes for CASSFRDSYEQYF.